This TCR beta chain derives from a study of blood T cell repertoires in COVID-19. V dropped 0 bases and J dropped 4; count of bases not matched to a gene: 8. Germline loops: CDR1 SGHRS, CDR2 YFSETQ. The CDR3 extends over 16 amino acids. Method: immunoSEQ multiplex PCR; TCRdb's copy keeps in-frame clones and lacks some. In the table there are 150,000 or so clones, less than 90% of which are singletons. This clone was counted only a few times. The sample taken for sequencing was peripheral blood. This chain joins TRBV5-1 and TRBJ1-2; 8 nucleotides line up with TRBD1. This clonotype was sampled from a man between 18 and 35 years old with active or convalescent COVID-19. The CDR3 loop reads CASSLGRDRLFYGYTF. Here the CDR3 DNA reads TGCGCCAGCAGCTTGGGTAGGGACAGGCTATTCTATGGCTACACCTTC.